This TCR beta chain originates from a study of graft-versus-host responses after intestinal transplantation. Turning to the study itself: Recipients uniformly received anti-thymocyte globulin induction, followed by tacrolimus and steroids for roughly three years.

Assay used: immunoSEQ multiplex PCR; TCRdb lists only in-frame clones, some missing. The repertoire holds about 120,000 clones, with roughly nine tenths as singletons. Remarks on this clone: The antigen is undetermined.

The V and J ends lost 5 bases and 10 bases, in that order; junction bases with no gene match: 17. This CDR3 region has 16 residues. Germline V gives CDR1 MNHNY, CDR2 SVGAGI (reference sequence). This chain uses TRBV6-6 with TRBJ1-1; 9 bases map to TRBD1. This receptor was identified in a human donor who received an intestinal transplant. The starting material was unstimulated CD4+ T cells sorted from spleen or lymph node cells, obtained before intestinal transplant. The CDR3 reads CASSATGGAQTNRAFF. CDR3 nucleotides: TGTGCCAGCAGTGCGACAGGGGGGGCCCAAACCAATCGAGCTTTCTTT.